The 32 T cell receptor beta chains below come from one sample, sequenced in a study of cytomegalovirus exposure and HLA in healthy donors. The PCR used 60 Vbeta and 13 Jbeta primers. Only in-frame clones appear in the TCRdb table, and some are missing; sequencing was by immunoSEQ multiplex PCR. The sample yields 150,000 to 200,000 clones, more than 75% seen once. Sequencing was performed on PBMCs. The receptors stem from a woman in her late teens or twenties in good health and CMV-seronegative.

V is TRBV6-6 and J is TRBJ2-7; 12 bases align to TRBD2. The CDR3 spans 16 residues. The germline gives CDR1 MNHNY, CDR2 SVGAGI (reference sequence). With V trimmed by 6 bases and J by 2 bases, 8 bases remained unmatched. CDR3 amino acids: CASSLGLAGIPYEQYF. The CDR3 DNA is TGTGCCAGCAGCCTAGGACTAGCGGGAATCCCCTACGAGCAGTACTTC.

The chain joins TRBV13 to TRBJ2-1; D perhaps matches TRBD2 (6 bases). Per the germline V gene, CDR1 is PRHDT and CDR2 is FYEKMQ (reference sequence). The V and J ends lost 0 bases and 0 bases respectively, with 9 bases between them. This CDR3 comprises 16 residues. DNA for the CDR3: TGTGCCAGCAGCTTAGGAGTGGGGGGCTCCTACAATGAGCAGTTCTTC. It yields the protein CASSLGVGGSYNEQFF.

This clone has more than one count but fewer than ten. The chain carries TRBV6-1 and TRBJ2-4, with TRBD2 matching over 7 bases. Germline V gives CDR1 MNHNS, CDR2 SASEGT. CDR3 length: 15 amino acids. The junction had 6 bases not matched to a gene; V was cut back by 7 bases and J by 0 bases. The CDR3 DNA reads TGTGCCAGCAAGGAAGGGACTATAGCCAAAAACATTCAGTACTTC. This sequence encodes CASKEGTIAKNIQYF.

The V and J genes are TRBV6-6 and TRBJ2-7; 10 nucleotides line up with TRBD1. With V trimmed by 8 bases and J by 4 bases, 8 bases remained unmatched. Germline CDR1 is MNHNY and CDR2 is SVGAGI (reference sequence). The CDR3 runs 14 residues. CDR3 in DNA: TGTGCCAGCCTCGGCGGGACAGGGGATTACGAGCAGTACTTC. Its protein is CASLGGTGDYEQYF.

This clone was seen a few times. The chain has TRBV7-9 and TRBJ2-3; 7 bases line up with TRBD1. The germline CDR1 and CDR2 sequences are SEHNR and FQNEAQ (reference sequence). The CDR3 is 16 amino acids. The junction had 15 bases not matched to a gene; V was cut back by 8 bases and J by 4 bases. The CDR3 spells CASPSETGLIADTQYF. The CDR3 coding sequence is TGTGCCAGCCCCTCCGAGACAGGGTTAATCGCAGATACGCAGTATTTT.

The sample holds one count of this clone. The gene calls are TRBV18 and TRBJ1-1; D possibly corresponds to TRBD1 (5 bases). The CDR3 consists of 15 residues. Germline CDR1 KGHSH, CDR2 LQKENI. Trimming took 3 bases from V and 4 from J, leaving 15 bases between them. Here the CDR3 DNA reads TGTGCCAGCTCACCCCCTTTTATGGGGGGCACTGAAGCTTTCTTT. Translated: CASSPPFMGGTEAFF.

V is TRBV27 and J is TRBJ2-1; TRBD2 is a possible D gene (5 bases). The germline gives CDR1 MNHEY, CDR2 SMNVEV (reference sequence). The CDR3 runs 15 residues. The germline V and J ends were trimmed by 9 bases and 4 bases, with 19 bases remaining between them. The CDR3 DNA is TGTGCCAGTGGGCTTAGGCTAGCCGCATACAATGAGCAGTTCTTC. Amino acids: CASGLRLAAYNEQFF.

This clone came up once. The chain joins TRBV5-1 to TRBJ1-6; 9 positions match TRBD1. With V trimmed by 3 bases and J by 12 bases, 13 bases remained unmatched. This CDR3 comprises 16 residues. Germline V gene lookup returns CDR1 SGHRS and CDR2 YFSETQ. CDR3 sequence (DNA): TGCGCCAGCAGCTATGGGACAGGGAGTCTCCGCTTACCCCTCCACTTT. It encodes CASSYGTGSLRLPLHF.

The chain recombines TRBV19 with TRBJ2-1, with TRBD2 matching 13 bases. With V trimmed by 0 bases and J by 8 bases, 7 bases remained unmatched. Germline values: CDR1 LNHDA, CDR2 SQIVND (reference sequence). The CDR3 covers 17 residues. CDR3 in DNA: TGTGCCAGTAGTATAGATCCTACTAGCGGGGGGGCCTATGAGCAGTTCTTC. Encoded protein: CASSIDPTSGGAYEQFF.

The chain employs TRBV4-2 and TRBJ2-1; perhaps TRBD2 as D (6 bases). The CDR3 extends over 17 amino acids. The V gene lost 0 bases and the J gene lost 1 base, with 13 bases spanning the gap. Germline V gene data show CDR1 as LGHNA and CDR2 as YNFKEQ. CDR3 sequence (DNA): TGTGCCAGCAGCCAAGATCGCGGGGTCTCGTCCTACAATGAGCAGTTCTTC. The encoded protein is CASSQDRGVSSYNEQFF.

This clone was observed a handful of times. In DNA, the CDR3 is TGCGGGAGCCAAACCTACAATGAGCAGTTCTTC. Amino acids: CGSQTYNEQFF. The rearrangement links TRBV29-1 to TRBJ2-1; maybe TRBD2 (5 bases). CDR3 length equals 11 residues. CDR1 is SQVTM, CDR2 ANQGSEA, per germline.

This clone was seen more than once but under ten times. This chain links TRBV6-1 with TRBJ2-5; D possibly corresponds to TRBD2 (6 bases). V lost 4 bases, J lost 3 bases, and 9 bases lay in between. Germline CDR1 is MNHNS and CDR2 is SASEGT. The CDR3 totals 13 residues. The CDR3 nucleotides are TGTGCCAGCAGTGTTGGGGGGAAAGAGACCCAGTACTTC. This encodes CASSVGGKETQYF.

This clone came up a few times. This rearrangement joins TRBV7-8 to TRBJ2-7; D is ambiguous. Per germline, CDR1 SGHVS and CDR2 FQNEAQ. This CDR3 has 14 amino acids. V gave up 5 bases and J gave up 4 bases, with 15 bases separating them. Here the CDR3 DNA reads TGTGCCAGCAGCCCCCGTACTGAGTTATACGAGCAGTACTTC. Translating gives CASSPRTELYEQYF.

V gene TRBV19 combines with J gene TRBJ1-4; 7 bases match TRBD1. The germline V gene encodes CDR1 LNHDA and CDR2 SQIVND (reference sequence). V trimming: 5 bases; J trimming: 1 base; junction bases outside the gene matches: 1. The CDR3 length is 14 residues. DNA for the CDR3: TGTGCCAGTAGTTACAGGGGAACTAATGAAAAACTGTTTTTT. Amino acids: CASSYRGTNEKLFF. Drawing the rest from reference TRBV19 and TRBJ1-4, the complete variable domain is DGGITQSPKYLFRKEGQNVTLSCEQNLNHDAMYWYRQDPGQGLRLIYYSQIVNDFQKGDIAEGYSVSREKKESFPLTVTSAQKNPTAFYLCASSYRGTNEKLFFGSGTQLSVL.

The chain combines TRBV28 with TRBJ2-5; 11 bases map to TRBD1. Looked up from germline, CDR1 is MDHEN and CDR2 is SYDVKM. The CDR3 is made up of 14 amino acids. V shed 4 bases and J 5 bases; nucleotides not matched to a gene: 3. CDR3 residues: CASSWTGGRETQYF. The CDR3 coding sequence is TGTGCCAGCAGTTGGACAGGGGGCAGGGAGACCCAGTACTTC. Full variable domain (rest looked up from reference TRBV28 and TRBJ2-5): DVKVTQSSRYLVKRTGEKVFLECVQDMDHENMFWYRQDPGLGLRLIYFSYDVKMKEKGDIPEGYSVSREKKERFSLILESASTNQTSMYLCASSWTGGRETQYFGPGTRLLVL.

A note on this clone: Other DNA sequences in this specimen translate into the identical CDR3. This chain links TRBV9 with TRBJ2-5; tentatively, D is TRBD1 (5 bases). The length of the CDR3 is 14 residues. V was shortened by 0 bases and J by 4 bases, with 10 bases between the two germline ends. Germline CDR1 is SGDLS and CDR2 is YYNGEE. In DNA form, the CDR3 reads TGTGCCAGCAGCGTAGCCTATAGGGGAGAGACCCAGTACTTC. It translates to CASSVAYRGETQYF.

The J gene is TRBJ1-2, the V gene TRBV7-9, with 10 bases aligning to TRBD1. The ends lost 6 bases at V and 8 bases at J; junction bases unmatched: 6. Germline CDR1 reads SEHNR; CDR2 reads FQNEAQ (reference sequence). The CDR3 is made up of 13 amino acids. The CDR3 DNA reads as TGTGCCAGCAGACATGGACAGGGGGAGGGCTACACCTTC. Translated: CASRHGQGEGYTF.

This clone was picked up one time. The chain has TRBV5-5 and TRBJ1-1; no reliable D call. The CDR3 is made up of 13 amino acids. Trimming cost V 0 bases and J 8 bases, with 11 bases left between them. CDR1 SGHKS and CDR2 YYEKEE come from the germline V gene (reference sequence). The CDR3 DNA follows: TGTGCCAGCAGCTTGGGTCAGCGCGTGGAAGCTTTCTTT. Encoded protein: CASSLGQRVEAFF.

The sample holds a few counts of this clone. In nucleotides, the CDR3 is TGTGCCAGTAGCCCGGGGGAGAACACCGGGGAGCTGTTTTTT. Its translation: CASSPGENTGELFF. This chain joins TRBV19 and TRBJ2-2; weak D call: TRBD2 (6 bases). V lost 6 bases and J lost 1, with 9 bases in between. Germline values: CDR1 LNHDA, CDR2 SQIVND (reference sequence). This CDR3 contains 14 residues.

The rearrangement links TRBV28 to TRBJ2-7; TRBD1 aligns across 7 bases. The CDR3 has 13 amino acids. Germline CDR1 MDHEN, CDR2 SYDVKM. J gave up 3 bases and V 6 bases, and 5 bases lay outside the gene matches. DNA for the CDR3: TGTGCCAGCAGGGGGACAGACCGCTACGAGCAGTACTTC. Protein sequence: CASRGTDRYEQYF.

V usage is TRBV18 and J usage is TRBJ1-4; no definite D call. CDR3 length: 16 amino acids. Germline lookup yields CDR1 KGHSH and CDR2 LQKENI. V gave up 4 bases and J gave up 2 bases, with 14 bases separating them. The DNA of the CDR3 is TGTGCCAGCTCACGGAATAGAGGGTCCACTAATGAAAAACTGTTTTTT. It specifies CASSRNRGSTNEKLFF.

The rearrangement joins TRBV27 to TRBJ2-1; TRBD2 is a possible D gene (6 bases). CDR1 MNHEY and CDR2 SMNVEV come from the germline V gene (reference sequence). The CDR3 runs to 16 residues. V was cut by 5 bases and J by 0 bases, with 14 bases left in between. The CDR3 here is CASSLDGLISYNEQFF. CDR3 DNA sequence: TGTGCCAGCAGTCTGGACGGACTAATCTCCTACAATGAGCAGTTCTTC.

CDR3 nucleotide sequence: TGTGCCAGCAGCGTAGGTGGGGGACAAGCGAATGAAAAACTGTTTTTT. It specifies CASSVGGGQANEKLFF. The chain is built from TRBV9 and TRBJ1-4; D might be TRBD1 (6 bases). The CDR3 sequence is 16 residues long. Germline CDR1 SGDLS, CDR2 YYNGEE. V lost 0 bases, J lost 5 bases, and 14 bases lay in between.

The gene calls are TRBV6-6 and TRBJ1-4, with D perhaps TRBD1 (6 bases). V dropped 10 bases and J dropped 1 base, with 10 bases sitting between them. Germline V CDR1 and CDR2: MNHNY, SVGAGI (reference sequence). The CDR3 contains 13 residues. This chain's CDR3 is CATQGQTNEKLFF. In nucleotides, the CDR3 is TGTGCCACCCAGGGGCAAACTAATGAAAAACTGTTTTTT.

CDR3 in amino acids: CASSLSYRSTDTQYF. The CDR3 bases are TGTGCCAGCAGTTTATCGTACAGGTCGACAGATACGCAGTATTTT. The chain couples TRBV28 to TRBJ2-3; tentatively, D is TRBD1 (5 bases). The CDR3 runs to 15 residues. From germline, CDR1 is MDHEN and CDR2 SYDVKM. Trimming took off 1 base at V and 3 bases at J, with 11 bases between the two ends.

The CDR3 spells CASSPAPKDTQYF. The CDR3 DNA follows: TGTGCCAGCAGCCCAGCGCCGAAAGATACGCAGTATTTT. This sequence joins TRBV7-9 and TRBJ2-3; D is uncertain. Germline V gene data show CDR1 as SEHNR and CDR2 as FQNEAQ (reference sequence). There are 13 residues in the CDR3. The ends were cut back, 5 bases at V and 5 bases at J, with 11 bases in the middle.

J is TRBJ2-1 and V is TRBV10-1; TRBD2 matches at 10 bases. This CDR3 spans 17 amino acids. Germline V lookup: CDR1 WNHNN, CDR2 SYGVQD (reference sequence). V was pared by 6 bases and J by 7 bases, with 15 bases of the junction left unmatched. CDR3 loop: CASRPSGGLSVSNEQFF. The CDR3 DNA is TGCGCCAGCAGGCCTAGCGGGGGCCTTTCGGTTTCTAATGAGCAGTTCTTC.

The chain is built from TRBV18 and TRBJ2-2; 8 bases align to TRBD1. The V gene end was trimmed by 4 bases and the J gene end by 7 bases; junction bases not matched to a gene: 11. CDR1 and CDR2 (germline): KGHSH, LQKENI. CDR3 length: 16 amino acids. CDR3 DNA sequence: TGTGCCAGCTCACAACTCCCGGACAGGGACGGCGGGGAGCTGTTTTTT. This gives the protein CASSQLPDRDGGELFF.

This clone was found once. V is TRBV27 and J is TRBJ2-1; D perhaps matches TRBD1 (7 bases). The V end lost 6 bases, the J end lost 2 bases, and 14 bases lay between the germline ends. Germline CDR1 reads MNHEY; CDR2 reads SMNVEV (reference sequence). The CDR3 has 15 amino acids. CDR3 nucleotides: TGTGCCAGCAGCCGCGGGACAGATCCCTACAATGAGCAGTTCTTC. It translates to CASSRGTDPYNEQFF.

The chain recombines TRBV2 with TRBJ2-7; D unresolved. V shed 6 bases and J shed 7 bases, with 10 bases lying between them. The CDR3 runs to 11 residues. Germline CDR1 SNHLY, CDR2 FYNNEI. The CDR3 spells CASRQAEEQYF. The CDR3 nucleotides read TGTGCCAGCAGGCAGGCTGAGGAGCAGTACTTC. The complete variable domain, with remaining parts taken from reference TRBV2 and TRBJ2-7, reads EPEVTQTPSHQVTQMGQEVILRCVPISNHLYFYWYRQILGQKVEFLVSFYNNEISEKSEIFDDQFSVERPDGSNFTLKIRSTKLEDSAMYFCASRQAEEQYFGPGTRLTVT.

This clone was detected only a few times. The chain uses TRBV25-1 and TRBJ1-4; weak D call: TRBD1 (5 bases). Germline assignment: CDR1 MGHDK and CDR2 SYGVNS. The V end was cut by 1 base, the J end by 14 bases, with 11 bases between. The CDR3 extends over 12 amino acids. CDR3 amino acids: CASSEFPGHLFF. The CDR3 coding sequence is TGTGCCAGCAGTGAATTTCCAGGACACCTGTTTTTT.

The chain carries TRBV6-6 and TRBJ2-3, with D possibly being TRBD2 (5 bases). The CDR3 is 15 residues long. Trimming stripped 6 bases from V and 2 bases from J, with 15 bases between. The germline gives CDR1 MNHNY, CDR2 SVGAGI (reference sequence). The CDR3 coding sequence is TGTGCCAGCAGCCCGATAGCGAAAAACACAGATACGCAGTATTTT. This codes for CASSPIAKNTDTQYF.